This TCR beta chain was recovered during a study of blood T cell repertoires in COVID-19 (dated by TCRdb to the early 2020s). With regard to the full study: The collaborator samples originated in the United States, Italy and Spain and spanned the acute and convalescent phases of COVID-19. Deeply sampled blood TCRbeta repertoires from subjects exposed to, actively infected with, or recovered from COVID-19 were included in the dataset. The prospective study material was composed of cDNA or gDNA derived from T cells, B-cell-depleted T cells, or PBMCs. The samples were drawn from two sources: the first 160 participants of the ongoing ImmuneRACE study, and 1,000 to 1,500 subjects contributed by 6 global collaborators. Where available, HLA class I and class II types were taken from metadata supplied by the sample provider and were not determined by assay-based typing. A de-identified subject ID, COVID-19 status, age in years and sex were almost always included in the sample metadata. The repertoires were made available in a free public database intended to serve as a resource for research on the immune response to SARS-CoV-2. Study-wide findings and limitations: How much clinical and demographic metadata was included differed by source and by participant, and the metadata was provided uncurated.

About this clone itself: The antigen this receptor binds is unknown. There are no base qualities to consult, and no much larger clone falls within one base.

The collaborating institutions used their own protocols to collect whole blood in K2EDTA tubes. For TCRbeta analysis, collaborator samples were shipped as frozen whole blood, as isolated PBMCs, or as DNA extracted from either sample type. The CDR3 runs 15 residues from the cysteine to the phenylalanine. Kept here is only the CDR3 DNA, which spans 45 bases and is read in frame from base 1. CDR1 and CDR2 are drawn from the germline V gene: MGHRA, YSYEKL. Compared with germline, V lacks 4 bases and J lacks 1 base; bases without a gene match: 5. TCRbeta CDR3 regions were amplified from genomic DNA using the immunoSEQ Assay, a bias-controlled multiplex PCR. The authors' analysis ran thus. The number of nucleated cells in each sample was estimated from the amplification of reference gene primers within the assay. To quantify the absolute abundance of each unique TCRbeta CDR3 rearrangement, sequence reads were collapsed and filtered. For each sample, productive Simpson clonality was calculated as the square root of Simpson's diversity index across productive rearrangements. This is the immuneACCESS table as TCRdb keeps it, with only in-frame sequences that have V and J called. A part of the clones is gone; compared with another copy, unresolved V genes explain less than half, and the rest is unexplained. V and J calls and clone size follow that table, whereas D and trimming were derived from the DNA. Across this sample there are 250,000 to 350,000 clones, with about 86% seen only once. Approximately 1.1% of the sample lies in the top ten.

The sequencing sample was made of peripheral blood. The chain joins TRBV4-1 to TRBJ2-3; TRBD1 lines up with 7 middle nucleotides. This clonotype was sampled from a woman in her forties or fifties with acute or convalescent COVID-19. The DNA sequence follows: TGCGCCAGCAGCCGGACAGGCCTCGGCACAGATACGCAGTATTTT. This yields the protein CASSRTGLGTDTQYF.